The source of this T cell receptor (beta chain) is a study of graft-versus-host responses after intestinal transplantation. Study-wide background: The recipients all started with anti-thymocyte globulin induction and then took tacrolimus and steroids for two to four years.

Comment on this clone: Its antigen is not known.

Study-wide results and caveats: In recipient marrow, GvH clones were found, and some appeared first in ileum or blood. The study associated peak circulating GvH clone levels with early post-transplant HvG declines.

The CDR3 has 14 amino acids. Germline V gene sequence: CDR1 MDHEN, CDR2 SYDVKM. V dropped 7 bases and J dropped 5; count of bases not matched to a gene: 11. The data were produced by immunoSEQ multiplex PCR, yet TCRdb's version contains in-frame clones alone and is incomplete. The sample gives tens of thousands of clones, about four fifths of which show up once; roughly 18% is in the top ten. This material consisted of unstimulated CD8+ T cells sorted from spleen or lymph node cells, taken before intestinal transplant. The rearrangement uses TRBV28 and TRBJ2-7; 7 bases match TRBD1. This receptor was obtained from a human donor who received an intestinal transplant. CDR3 in amino acids: CASTAPDTGDEQYF. CDR3 DNA: TGTGCCAGCACAGCGCCCGATACAGGGGACGAGCAGTACTTC.